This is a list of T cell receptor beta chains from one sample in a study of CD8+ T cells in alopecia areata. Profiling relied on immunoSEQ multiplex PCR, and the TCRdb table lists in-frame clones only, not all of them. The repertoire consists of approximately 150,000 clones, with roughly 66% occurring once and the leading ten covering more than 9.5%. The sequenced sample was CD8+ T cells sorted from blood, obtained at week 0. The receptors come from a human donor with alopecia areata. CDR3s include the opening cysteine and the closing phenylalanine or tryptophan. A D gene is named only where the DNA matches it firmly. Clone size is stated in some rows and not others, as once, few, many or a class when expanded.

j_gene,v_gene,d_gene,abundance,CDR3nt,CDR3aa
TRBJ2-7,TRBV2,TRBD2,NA,TGTGCCAGCAGTGGACTAGCGGGGGCCAGACCCTACGAGCAGTACTTC,CASSGLAGARPYEQYF
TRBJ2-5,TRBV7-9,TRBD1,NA,TGTGCCAGCAGCTTTGACAGGGCCTCCCAAGAGACCCAGTACTTC,CASSFDRASQETQYF
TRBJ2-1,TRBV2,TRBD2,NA,TGTGCCAGCCCGAGCGCCGGGACTAGTGGCAATGAGCAGTTCTTC,CASPSAGTSGNEQFF
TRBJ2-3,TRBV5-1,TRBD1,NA,TGCGCCAGCAGCAGGGGGACAGGGGAGTTCACAGATACGCAGTATTTT,CASSRGTGEFTDTQYF
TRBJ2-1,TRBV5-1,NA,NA,TGCGCCAGCAGCTCTAACCGACTAGATGTAAGCTTCTTC,CASSSNRLDVSFF
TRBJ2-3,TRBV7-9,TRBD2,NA,TGTGCCAGTCAGAGGGAGGGAACGCAGTATTTT,CASQREGTQYF
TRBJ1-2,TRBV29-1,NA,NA,TGCAGCGTTGAAGATTCGACACCTATGGCCTATGGCTACACCTTC,CSVEDSTPMAYGYTF
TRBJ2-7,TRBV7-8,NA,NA,TGTGCCAGCAGCTTAGGCGACAGAAAGTACTACGAGCAGTACTTC,CASSLGDRKYYEQYF
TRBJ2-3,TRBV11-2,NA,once,TGTGCCAGCAGCTACAGGGCAGATACGCAGTATTTT,CASSYRADTQYF
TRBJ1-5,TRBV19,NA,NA,TGTGCCAGTAGCCCGGGTGTCAGGGATAATCAGCCCCAGCATTTT,CASSPGVRDNQPQHF
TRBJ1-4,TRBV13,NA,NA,TGTGCCAGCAGCTTTCTGGGCACAACTAATGAAAAACTGTTTTTT,CASSFLGTTNEKLFF
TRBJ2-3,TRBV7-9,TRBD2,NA,TGTGCCAGCAGCTTATTACTAGCGGGGGTTCTCACAGATACGCAGTATTTT,CASSLLLAGVLTDTQYF
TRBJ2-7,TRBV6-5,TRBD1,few,TGTGCCAGCAGTTTGGGACAGGGGGCAGGCTACGAGCAGTACTTC,CASSLGQGAGYEQYF
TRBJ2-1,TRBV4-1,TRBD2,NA,TGCGCCAGCAGCCAAAGGAGCGGGACGAAACCCAATGAGCAGTTCTTC,CASSQRSGTKPNEQFF
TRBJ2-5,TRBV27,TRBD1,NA,TGTGCCAGCAGTCGCCTACAGGGGGCAAGGGGAGAGACCCAGTACTTC,CASSRLQGARGETQYF
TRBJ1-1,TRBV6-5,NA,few,TGTGCCAGCAGTTACTCCCGGCCCTTGAACACTGAAGCTTTCTTT,CASSYSRPLNTEAFF
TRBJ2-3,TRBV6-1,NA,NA,TGTGCCAGCAGGGGGGGGCGAAACACAGATACGCAGTATTTT,CASRGGRNTDTQYF
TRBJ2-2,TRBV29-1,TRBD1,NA,TGCAGCGTTTCCGGCCTTCGACCAGGGGGGCTGTTTTTT,CSVSGLRPGGLFF
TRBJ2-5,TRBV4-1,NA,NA,TGCGCCAGCAGCCAAGATTGGGGCGGAGAGACCCAGTACTTC,CASSQDWGGETQYF
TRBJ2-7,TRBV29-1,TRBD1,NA,TGCAGCGCAGGACAGGGTATAGCCTACGAGCAGTACTTC,CSAGQGIAYEQYF
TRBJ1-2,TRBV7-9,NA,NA,TGTGCCAGCAGCATGGGGGATGGCTACACCTTC,CASSMGDGYTF
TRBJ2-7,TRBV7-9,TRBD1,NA,TGTGCCAGCAGCTTAGAGGGACAGATCTACGAGCAGTACTTC,CASSLEGQIYEQYF
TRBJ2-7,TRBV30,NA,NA,TGTGCCTTGGGGATAGCCTACGAGCAGTACTTC,CALGIAYEQYF
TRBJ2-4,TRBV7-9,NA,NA,TGTGCCAGCAGCCATGCCCCAGACCCTAAAAACATTCAGTACTTC,CASSHAPDPKNIQYF
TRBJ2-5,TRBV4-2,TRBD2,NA,TGTGCCAGCAGCCAGCCGGGACTAGCTATAGAGGAGACCCAGTACTTC,CASSQPGLAIEETQYF
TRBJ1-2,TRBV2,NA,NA,TGTGCCAGCAGTGAAGCGGTTCAGGGAACTGACTATGGCTACACCTTC,CASSEAVQGTDYGYTF
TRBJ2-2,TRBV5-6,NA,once,TGTGCCAGCTCCTGGGGGGCCGGGGAGCTGTTTTTT,CASSWGAGELFF
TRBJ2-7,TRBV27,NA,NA,TGTGCCAGCAGTTCCGCGGGTTCCGAGCAGTACTTC,CASSSAGSEQYF
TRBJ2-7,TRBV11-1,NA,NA,TGTGCCAGCAGCTCCCTCGGGGTATCTACGGAAGGGCAGTACTTC,CASSSLGVSTEGQYF
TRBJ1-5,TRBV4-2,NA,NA,TGTGCCAGCAGCCAAATCTACATCAATCAGCCCCAGCATTTT,CASSQIYINQPQHF
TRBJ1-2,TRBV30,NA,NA,TGTGCCTGGAGTGAGGGCCGCTATTTTGGCTACACCTTC,CAWSEGRYFGYTF
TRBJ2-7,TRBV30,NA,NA,TGTGCCTGGAGTACAGGAACCTCCTACGAGCAGTACTTC,CAWSTGTSYEQYF
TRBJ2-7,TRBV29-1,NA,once,TGCAGCGTTCTCAGCACCTCCTACGAGCAGTACTTC,CSVLSTSYEQYF
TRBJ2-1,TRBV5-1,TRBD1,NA,TGCGCCAGCAGCTTCGGAACAGGGGGATCCTACAATGAGCAGTTCTTC,CASSFGTGGSYNEQFF
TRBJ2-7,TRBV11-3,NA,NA,TGTGCCAGCAGCTTAGATCGGACAGTTCCGAGCTCCTACGAGCAGTACTTC,CASSLDRTVPSSYEQYF
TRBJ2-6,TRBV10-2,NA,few,TGCGCCAGCAGTGAAGGGACCCCCGTCTCTGGGGCCAACGTCCTGACTTTC,CASSEGTPVSGANVLTF
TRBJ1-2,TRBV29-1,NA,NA,TGCAGCGTTGTGGTGGGGCCGGGCGGCTACACCTTC,CSVVVGPGGYTF
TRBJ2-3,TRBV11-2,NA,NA,TGTGCCAGCAGCTCTGTTACAGATACGCAGTATTTT,CASSSVTDTQYF
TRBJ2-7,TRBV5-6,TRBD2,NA,TGTGCCAGCAGCTCGGGACTAGCCAATTACGAGCAGTACTTC,CASSSGLANYEQYF
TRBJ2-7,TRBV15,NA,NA,TGTGCCACCAGCAGAGATGCGGGGGCCTCCTACGAGCAGTACTTC,CATSRDAGASYEQYF
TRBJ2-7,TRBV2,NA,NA,TGTGCCAGCCGTCAATCGGGGCCTTCCTACGAGCAGTACTTC,CASRQSGPSYEQYF
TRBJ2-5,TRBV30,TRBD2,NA,TGTGCCTTGGGGGGGACTAGCGGATTCCTGGAGACCCAGTACTTC,CALGGTSGFLETQYF
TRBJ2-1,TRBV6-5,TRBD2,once,TGTGCCAGCAGGTCTACTAGCGGGGGCAATGAGCAGTTCTTC,CASRSTSGGNEQFF
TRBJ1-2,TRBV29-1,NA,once,TGCAGCGTCCGCTACGGGGATGGCTACACCTTC,CSVRYGDGYTF
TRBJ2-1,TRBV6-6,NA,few,TGTGCCAGCAGTTACTTGGATGAGCAGTTCTTC,CASSYLDEQFF
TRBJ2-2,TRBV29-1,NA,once,TGCAGCGTTACGGGACTCGAGAACACCGGGGAGCTGTTTTTT,CSVTGLENTGELFF
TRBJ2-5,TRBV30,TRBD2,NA,TGTGCCTGGAGTGAGACTAGCGGTCAAGAGACCCAGTACTTC,CAWSETSGQETQYF
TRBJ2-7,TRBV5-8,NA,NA,TGTGCCAGCAGACATAGCGCGGGCGAAACCTACGAGCAGTACTTC,CASRHSAGETYEQYF
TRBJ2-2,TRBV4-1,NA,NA,TGCGCCAGCAGCCAAGCCCTGATGGCCGGGGAGCTGTTTTTT,CASSQALMAGELFF
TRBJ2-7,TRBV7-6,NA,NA,TGTGCAAGCTCAACGGGCGGGGAGCAGTACTTC,CASSTGGEQYF
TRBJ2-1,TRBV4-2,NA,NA,TGTGCCAGCAGCCAGGAATCAAATGAGCAGTTCTTC,CASSQESNEQFF
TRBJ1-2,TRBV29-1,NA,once,TGCAGCGTTGAAGACAGGGAATCTAGCTACACCTTC,CSVEDRESSYTF
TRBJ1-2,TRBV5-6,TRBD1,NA,TGTGCCAGCAGCCCACTAGTCGGGACAGGCTCGGGCTATGGCTACACCTTC,CASSPLVGTGSGYGYTF